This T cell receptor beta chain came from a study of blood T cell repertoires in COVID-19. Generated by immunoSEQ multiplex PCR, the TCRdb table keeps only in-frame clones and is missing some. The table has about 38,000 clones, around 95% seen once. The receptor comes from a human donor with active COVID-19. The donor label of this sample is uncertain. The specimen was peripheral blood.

DNA of the CDR3: TGCGCCAGCAGCTTATCCGGGACAGACACCGGGGAGCTGTTTTTT. Amino acid sequence: CASSLSGTDTGELFF. This chain joins TRBV5-1 and TRBJ2-2, with 7 bases matching TRBD1. The V gene's germline CDR1 is SGHRS and CDR2 YFSETQ. The CDR3 is 15 amino acids. Trimming took 2 bases from V and 3 from J; bases not matched to a gene: 4. The full variable domain, completed using reference TRBV5-1 and TRBJ2-2, is KAGVTQTPRYLIKTRGQQVTLSCSPISGHRSVSWYQQTPGQGLQFLFEYFSETQRNKGNFPGRFSGRQFSNSRSEMNVSTLELGDSALYLCASSLSGTDTGELFFGEGSRLTVL.